This passage covers 27 T cell receptor beta chains from one sample sequenced in a study of Ad26.COV2.S vaccination and SARS-CoV-2 variants. Libraries were prepared by immunoSEQ multiplex PCR; TCRdb keeps only in-frame clonotypes and omits some of them. Of about 350,000 clones detected, just over 90% appear once; the ten largest clones hold 3.9%. Sequences were derived from peripheral blood, sampled after recovery from COVID-19. The receptors here all came from a human donor who had recovered from COVID-19.

V usage is TRBV7-2 and J usage is TRBJ2-1; D is unclear. CDR1 and CDR2 from the germline V gene are SGHTA and FQGNSA. Trimming pared 5 bases from V and 0 bases from J, leaving 11 bases between. The CDR3 is 15 residues long. CDR3 DNA: TGTGCCAGCAGCGGAGCAGCTAGCTCCTACAATGAGCAGTTCTTC. Translation gives CASSGAASSYNEQFF.

The chain joins TRBV6-5 to TRBJ1-4; unclear D gene. V was pared by 4 bases and J by 0 bases, with 6 bases between. The CDR3 loop spans 14 amino acids. Germline V gene data show CDR1 as MNHEY and CDR2 as SVGAGI. Here the CDR3 reads CASSLRATNEKLFF. The CDR3 DNA sequence: TGTGCCAGCAGTTTGCGCGCAACTAATGAAAAACTGTTTTTT.

The chain combines TRBV13 with TRBJ1-2, with D maybe TRBD1 (6 bases). Germline V CDR1 and CDR2: PRHDT, FYEKMQ (reference sequence). This CDR3 spans 15 amino acids. Trimming stripped 0 bases from V and 3 bases from J, with 11 bases between. The CDR3, as DNA: TGTGCCAGCAGCTTAGGGCCGGGGGCGGACTATGGCTACACCTTC. Translation gives CASSLGPGADYGYTF.

The chain couples TRBV19 to TRBJ2-1; TRBD2 aligns across 9 bases. Germline CDR1 is LNHDA and CDR2 is SQIVND (reference sequence). This CDR3 region has 14 residues. The J segment lost 7 bases and the V segment lost 3 bases, leaving 4 bases of the junction unmatched. The CDR3 loop reads CASSIAGGINEQFF. The CDR3 DNA reads TGTGCCAGTAGTATTGCGGGGGGGATTAATGAGCAGTTCTTC.

The chain joins TRBV19 to TRBJ1-3, with D perhaps matching TRBD1 (5 bases). V dropped 9 bases and J dropped 7 bases, with 19 bases sitting between them. In germline, CDR1 is LNHDA, CDR2 SQIVND (reference sequence). The CDR3 runs to 14 residues. The DNA for the CDR3 is TGTGCCAGGCATTGGGGGGGGGAAGGTAACACCATATATTTT. Its translation is CARHWGGEGNTIYF.

The CDR3 bases are TGTGCCAGCAGCTCACTGGCCCGGGGGGATAACACTGAAGCTTTCTTT. It codes for CASSSLARGDNTEAFF. The V and J genes are TRBV5-6 and TRBJ1-1; possible D gene TRBD1, 5 bases. CDR1 and CDR2 (germline): SGHDT, YYEEEE. V dropped 3 bases and J dropped 2 bases, with 17 bases sitting between them. The CDR3 is 16 residues long.

This chain uses TRBV28 with TRBJ2-5; 10 positions match TRBD1. This CDR3 region has 15 residues. Germline V gives CDR1 MDHEN, CDR2 SYDVKM. The J segment lost 2 bases and the V segment lost 4 bases, leaving 4 bases of the junction unmatched. CDR3 loop: CASSSGQGSQETQYF. The CDR3 coding sequence is TGTGCCAGCAGTTCGGGACAGGGGTCACAAGAGACCCAGTACTTC.

V is TRBV10-3 and J is TRBJ2-1; 10 bases are shared with TRBD1. CDR3 size: 14 residues. V lost 6 bases and J lost 6; bases outside the gene matches: 5. Per the germline V gene, CDR1 is ENHRY and CDR2 is SYGVKD. The CDR3 loop is CAIRPGQGSNEQFF. CDR3 nucleotide sequence: TGTGCCATCAGGCCGGGACAGGGGAGCAATGAGCAGTTCTTC.

The genes are TRBV21-1 and TRBJ2-2; the D segment call TRBD1 is taken from the table without a DNA check. TRBV21-1 is tagged as a pseudogene. The CDR3 length is 21 residues. The CDR3, as DNA: TGTGCCAGCAGCAAAGATGGCTGGGCTTTTATCCCCGTCCTCGACACCGGGGAGCTGTTTTTT. This codes for CASSKDGWAFIPVLDTGELFF.

As DNA, the CDR3 is TGCGCCAGCAGCCAAGAAACGGTAGGGGCTTCACCCCTCCACTTT. This sequence encodes CASSQETVGASPLHF. J is TRBJ1-6 and V is TRBV4-3, with a tentative D call TRBD1 (5 bases). This CDR3 has 15 amino acids. The V end was cut by 0 bases, the J end by 9 bases, with 12 bases between. The germline V gene has CDR1 LGHNA and CDR2 YSLEER.

This sequence joins TRBV4-3 and TRBJ2-2; a weak D match, TRBD2 (6 bases). In germline, CDR1 is LGHNA, CDR2 YSLEER. The CDR3 sequence is 13 residues long. The V and J ends lost 3 bases and 6 bases respectively, with 8 bases between them. The DNA for the CDR3 is TGCGCCAGCAGCCACGGGGGTGCCGGGGAGCTGTTTTTT. Protein: CASSHGGAGELFF.

This clone showed up just once. Written as DNA, the CDR3 is TGCGCCAGCAGCCAACGCGGACAGGGGAAATTGAACACTGAAGCTTTCTTT. Amino acid sequence: CASSQRGQGKLNTEAFF. V and J are TRBV4-1 and TRBJ1-1, with 9 positions matching TRBD1. CDR1 is MGHRA and CDR2 is YSYEKL in the germline V gene. The CDR3 spans 17 residues. V was clipped by 2 bases and J by 0 bases; unmatched bases: 7.

This chain connects TRBV7-9 to TRBJ1-2; D is perhaps TRBD1 (6 bases). Germline loops: CDR1 SEHNR, CDR2 FQNEAQ (reference sequence). Trimming stripped 5 bases from V and 2 bases from J, with 12 bases between. The CDR3 is made up of 14 amino acids. The CDR3, as DNA: TGTGCCAGCAGCCTCGGGACAACGAACTATGGCTACACCTTC. Amino acid sequence: CASSLGTTNYGYTF.

The chain uses TRBV7-2 and TRBJ2-7, with D possibly TRBD1 on 5 matching bases. Germline CDR1 and CDR2: SGHTA and FQGNSA. The CDR3 has 14 amino acids. Trimming removed 5 bases from V and 0 bases from J, with 11 bases in between. As DNA, the CDR3 is TGTGCCAGCAGCCGGACACAAGACTCCTACGAGCAGTACTTC. This sequence encodes CASSRTQDSYEQYF. The complete variable domain, with remaining parts taken from reference TRBV7-2 and TRBJ2-7, reads GAGVSQSPSNKVTEKGKDVELRCDPISGHTALYWYRQSLGQGLEFLIYFQGNSAPDKSGLPSDRFSAERTGGSVSTLTIQRTQQEDSAVYLCASSRTQDSYEQYFGPGTRLTVT.

The chain recombines TRBV6-5 with TRBJ1-1, with D perhaps TRBD1 (6 bases). The length of the CDR3 is 12 residues. Germline loops: CDR1 MNHEY, CDR2 SVGAGI. V lost 8 bases and J 3 bases, leaving 10 bases between the germline ends. The CDR3 DNA follows: TGTGCCAGCGGACAGCTTTACACTGAAGCTTTCTTT. Translating gives CASGQLYTEAFF.

The rearrangement joins TRBV10-2 to TRBJ2-7; maybe TRBD2 (5 bases). The germline V gene encodes CDR1 WSHSY and CDR2 SAAADI. The CDR3 consists of 15 residues. V shed 0 bases and J shed 1 base, with 10 bases lying between them. The CDR3 protein is CASSESRAVSYEQYF. In nucleotides, the CDR3 is TGCGCCAGCAGTGAGTCGAGGGCAGTTTCCTACGAGCAGTACTTC.

The CDR3 nucleotides are TGCGCCAGCAGCCAGTTGGGTGGGACTGAAGCTTTCTTT. Translated, it gives CASSQLGGTEAFF. V gene TRBV4-1 combines with J gene TRBJ1-1, with D unresolved. The length of the CDR3 is 13 residues. Germline lookup yields CDR1 MGHRA and CDR2 YSYEKL. Trimming left V 3 bases short and J 5 bases short, with 10 bases between.

V gene TRBV7-9 combines with J gene TRBJ1-2; 7 bases line up with TRBD1. The V gene end was trimmed by 5 bases and the J gene end by 4 bases; junction bases not matched to a gene: 4. CDR1 is SEHNR, CDR2 FQNEAQ, per germline (reference sequence). The CDR3 length is 13 residues. The CDR3 sequence: CASSLRDSYGYTF. The CDR3 DNA sequence: TGTGCCAGCAGCCTCCGGGACAGCTATGGCTACACCTTC.

J is TRBJ2-4 and V is TRBV5-6, with D unclear. V lost 0 bases, J lost 2 bases, and 12 bases lay in between. CDR1 is SGHDT and CDR2 is YYEEEE in the germline V gene. The CDR3 length is 16 residues. The DNA for the CDR3 is TGTGCCAGCAGCTTGGACCGGCGACAATCCAAAAACATTCAGTACTTC. This translates into CASSLDRRQSKNIQYF.

V is TRBV10-3 and J is TRBJ1-2; possibly TRBD1 for D (5 bases). This CDR3 is 11 amino acids long. Germline CDR1 ENHRY, CDR2 SYGVKD. V was shortened by 10 bases and J by 4 bases, with 10 bases between the two germline ends. The CDR3 here is CATTGTYGYTF. The CDR3 nucleotides are TGTGCCACCACAGGAACCTATGGCTACACCTTC.

The genes are TRBV10-3 and TRBJ2-7, with 9 bases lining up with TRBD1. V was clipped by 4 bases and J by 5 bases; unmatched bases: 0. Per germline, CDR1 ENHRY and CDR2 SYGVKD. The CDR3 sequence is 12 residues long. This CDR3 reads CAISGTGDEQYF. The CDR3 bases are TGTGCCATCAGTGGGACAGGGGACGAGCAGTACTTC.

This clone showed up many times. The gene calls are TRBV5-4 and TRBJ2-5; 11 bases align to TRBD2. With V trimmed by 4 bases and J by 1 base, 9 bases remained unmatched. CDR3 size: 17 residues. The germline V gene has CDR1 SGHNT and CDR2 YYREEE (reference sequence). The CDR3 reads CASSQTGLAGPQETQYF. The CDR3 bases are TGTGCCAGCAGCCAGACCGGACTAGCGGGTCCCCAAGAGACCCAGTACTTC.

The chain carries TRBV18 and TRBJ2-5; no clear D. The V and J ends lost 2 bases and 5 bases respectively, with 9 bases between them. The length of the CDR3 is 13 residues. The germline V gene encodes CDR1 KGHSH and CDR2 LQKENI. The CDR3 here is CASSPKVAETQYF. The CDR3 DNA is TGTGCCAGCTCACCAAAAGTTGCGGAGACCCAGTACTTC.

The rearrangement joins TRBV6-6 to TRBJ2-7; possible D gene TRBD2, 7 bases. The CDR3 spans 15 residues. Trimming cost V 2 bases and J 7 bases, with 18 bases left between them. Germline loops: CDR1 MNHNY, CDR2 SVGAGI (reference sequence). The CDR3 DNA follows: TGTGCCAGCAGTTACGTTGGGGGGGCGGCGGGTGAGCAGTACTTC. It codes for CASSYVGGAAGEQYF.

CDR3 amino acids: CASSPGQGTGEQYF. The CDR3 DNA reads as TGTGCCAGCAGCCCAGGACAGGGTACGGGGGAGCAGTACTTC. The V call is TRBV11-3, the J call TRBJ2-7; 8 bases agree with TRBD1. The V gene end was trimmed by 5 bases and the J gene end by 7 bases; junction bases not matched to a gene: 10. The germline CDR1 and CDR2 sequences are SGHNT and YENEEA. The CDR3 is made up of 14 amino acids.

V usage is TRBV5-1 and J usage is TRBJ2-1, with 12 bases lining up with TRBD1. From germline, CDR1 is SGHRS and CDR2 YFSETQ. The V segment lost 4 bases and the J segment 5 bases; nucleotides outside the gene matches: 4. The CDR3 is 15 amino acids. For the CDR3, the DNA is TGCGCCAGCAGCGGGACAGGGGGCCCTAACAATGAGCAGTTCTTC. This encodes CASSGTGGPNNEQFF.

This clone was found a few times. The chain carries TRBV9 and TRBJ2-3; the match to TRBD2 covers 11 bases. The germline gives CDR1 SGDLS, CDR2 YYNGEE. V shed 3 bases, J shed 0 bases, and the junction held 3 bases outside the gene matches. The CDR3 runs 16 residues. The CDR3 here is CASSARLAGSTDTQYF. Here the CDR3 DNA reads TGTGCCAGCAGCGCCAGACTAGCGGGGAGCACAGATACGCAGTATTTT.